The TCR beta chain under discussion was sequenced for a study of blood T cell repertoires in COVID-19. Repertoires were generated with immunoSEQ multiplex PCR, while TCRdb's copy carries only in-frame clones and drops some. The sample comprises roughly 70,000 clones, roughly four fifths of which are singletons, and under 3% rests with the top ten. By share, this clone counts as medium-sized. The sequenced sample was peripheral blood. This TCR was sampled from a man aged 65 to 79 with COVID-19, enrolled during active disease.

CDR3: CASSTGAGTEAFF. The CDR3, as DNA: TGTGCCAGCAGTACAGGGGCGGGAACTGAAGCTTTCTTT. This chain links TRBV2 with TRBJ1-1, with TRBD1 matching 7 bases. The germline CDR1 and CDR2 sequences are SNHLY and FYNNEI. The CDR3 has 13 residues. With 5 bases clipped from V and 5 bases from J, the junction kept 5 bases outside the gene matches.